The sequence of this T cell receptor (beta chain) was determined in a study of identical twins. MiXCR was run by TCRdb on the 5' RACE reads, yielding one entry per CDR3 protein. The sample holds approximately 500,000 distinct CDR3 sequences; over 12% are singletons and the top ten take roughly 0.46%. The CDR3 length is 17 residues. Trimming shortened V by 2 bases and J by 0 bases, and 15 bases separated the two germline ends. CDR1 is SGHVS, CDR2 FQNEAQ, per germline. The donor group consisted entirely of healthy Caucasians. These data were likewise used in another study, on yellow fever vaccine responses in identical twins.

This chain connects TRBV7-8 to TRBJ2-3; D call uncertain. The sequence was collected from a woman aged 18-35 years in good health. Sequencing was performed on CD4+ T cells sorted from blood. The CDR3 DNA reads TGTGCCAGCAGCTTATATTGGGCACCGGCTAGCACAGATACGCAGTATTTT. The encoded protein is CASSLYWAPASTDTQYF. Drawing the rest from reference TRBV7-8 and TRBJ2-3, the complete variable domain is GAGVSQSPRYKVAKRGQDVALRCDPISGHVSLFWYQQALGQGPEFLTYFQNEAQLDKSGLPSDRFFAERPEGSVSTLKIQRTQQEDSAVYLCASSLYWAPASTDTQYFGPGTRLTVL.